Described below is a single TCR beta chain sequence and its context. The antigen this receptor binds is unknown. Per-nucleotide qualities are absent, and no much larger clonotype sits a single base away. Distinct nucleotide sequences in the sample also encode this CDR3. The data derive from a study of shared clonotypes between healthy human individuals (dated by TCRdb to the early 2020s). Describing the broader study: The cohort included a few men and a couple of women between 18 and 49 years of age. For each donor, CD4 naive and CD4 memory were each given three plates, CD8 naive was given two plates, and CD8 memory was given one plate. To estimate repertoire size and how much clonotype sharing occurs between individuals, the study deeply sequenced the blood TCR repertoires of roughly 5 healthy adults. To increase sequencing depth and limit assay-specific biases, different laboratories used diverse techniques to prepare libraries and sequence TCR repertoires. Per donor, leukapheresis produced somewhere between about 0.94 and 9.5 billion PBMCs. General conclusions and limits of the study: Higher generation probabilities were observed for clonotypes shared by all four sorted-subset donors than for non-shared clonotypes. Across a few donors, approximately 5% of naive CD4, roughly 3.5% of naive CD8, roughly 2.3% of memory CD4, and roughly 0.41% of memory CD8 clonotypes were shared. Because the study included only a small number of donors, the genetic and exposure-history diversity represented was limited. Rarefaction of sorted-subset datasets indicated incomplete sequencing despite the large sequencing depth. Pairwise subsampling indicated that sequencing depth was expected to affect the degree of clonotype sharing among donors. Larger estimated clonotype richness was generally found for naive subsets than for memory subsets. Sampling was restricted to blood, and TCR repertoires in tissue are likely to differ from TCR repertoires in blood.

Using the deep immunoSEQ assay, multiplex PCR amplified TCR CDR3 regions from genomic DNA. Extracted genomic DNA from each cell subset was distributed evenly across all wells of several immunoSEQ 96-well plates, and each plate was treated as a replicate. Each replicate PCR for sorted subsets received roughly 0.2 ug genomic DNA, equal to about 30,000 T cell genomes. Purified libraries were quantified with a Qubit 3.0 fluorometer, sized on a Bioanalyzer 2100, and re-quantified with the KAPA Library Quantification kit. Every immunoSEQ 96-well plate was sequenced on a dedicated single-read 150-cycle Illumina NextSeq 550 flow cell. Per the original workflow: The immunoSEQ output contained only junctional sequences without quality scores, so filtering could not match that applied to full-length reads. Sequences were annotated with PyIR, a Python wrapper for IgBLAST v1.9, using IMGT germline references to assign V/J genes and CDR3. Any read was removed if the V/J assignment was weak (E-value above 1e-6), the CDR3 was missing, or the read contained stop codons, out-of-frame junctions, or ambiguous translated residues. V3J clonotypes were defined as sequences sharing the same inferred V gene, J gene, and CDR3 amino acid sequence. Percentage overlap between repertoires was computed as shared unique clonotypes divided by the size of the smaller repertoire. Richness of each repertoire was evaluated using RTK rarefaction, the Chao1 estimator, and Recon v2.1 estimates of unobserved clonotypes. For all TCRbeta clonotypes obtained by the gDNA method from several donors, generation probabilities were computed with OLGA. In its TCRdb copy, this immuneACCESS table keeps in-frame sequences only and misses some clones. Where compared with another copy, unresolved V genes explain less than half of these, and the others have no known cause. V and J calls and clone size are given by that table; D and trimming were obtained from the DNA. Present in this sample are about 1 million clones, approximately 68% of which were seen just once. The ten largest clones take up 1.5% of the sample.

The donors were healthy, HIV-negative adults with no recently reported acute infections or vaccinations. Every donor was a Caucasian adult residing in Nashville, Tennessee, USA. CD4+ T cells were enriched by magnetic negative selection, after which naive cells were positively selected on CD45RA and the negative fraction was taken as the memory subset. Blood was collected by leukapheresis, and PBMCs were isolated by Ficoll-Histopaque density gradient centrifugation and then cryopreserved in liquid nitrogen vapor phase. Purity and quantity of every magnetically sorted T cell population were checked by analytical flow cytometry. Genomic DNA was isolated from every sorted fraction and measured by UV absorbance on a Nanodrop 2000c. The CDR3, cysteine through phenylalanine, is 15 amino acids long. Only CDR3 DNA is held: 45 bases, read in frame from base 1. The junction carries 9 bases between V and J, which are trimmed by 1 base and 2 bases respectively. CDR1 SGHVS and CDR2 FQNEAQ were looked up in the germline V gene.

This receptor was obtained from a man younger than 35 in good health. Sequenced: memory CD4+ T cells sorted from blood. Per the publication, the cell subset or site label means: CD45RA-negative fraction. The chain is encoded by TRBV7-8 joined to TRBJ1-5, with the D gene call left open. In nucleotides, the sequence is TGTGCCAGCAGCTTAGGGGGAGTCGGCAATCAGCCCCAGCATTTT. This yields the protein CASSLGGVGNQPQHF.